The sequence of this T cell receptor beta chain was determined in a study of OX40 agonist ivuxolimab in advanced cancers. Study-wide context: The patients got ivuxolimab, which is an agonistic anti-OX40 (CD134) antibody.

CDR1 and CDR2 from the germline V gene are GTSNPN and SVGIG (reference sequence). With 4 bases removed from V and 5 bases from J, the gap between germline ends came to 14 bases. This CDR3 region has 13 residues. Using immunoSEQ multiplex PCR, the repertoire was profiled, and TCRdb retains in-frame clones only, with some absent. The data show about 80,000 clones, approximately 90% seen once. Autoimmune disease history or systemic immunosuppression led to patient exclusion. Sampling of blood occurred at baseline, cycle 4 day 1, and cycle 7 day 1. This clonotype was obtained from an adult with an advanced solid tumor such as melanoma, head and neck, liver or kidney cancer. V and J are TRBV30 and TRBJ2-5; D is uncertain. The sample here was CD4+ or CD8+ T cells sorted from blood, taken in a trial of the OX40 agonist ivuxolimab. The CDR3 loop reads CAWNAVGWETQYF. In DNA, the CDR3 is TGTGCCTGGAATGCCGTGGGGTGGGAGACCCAGTACTTC.